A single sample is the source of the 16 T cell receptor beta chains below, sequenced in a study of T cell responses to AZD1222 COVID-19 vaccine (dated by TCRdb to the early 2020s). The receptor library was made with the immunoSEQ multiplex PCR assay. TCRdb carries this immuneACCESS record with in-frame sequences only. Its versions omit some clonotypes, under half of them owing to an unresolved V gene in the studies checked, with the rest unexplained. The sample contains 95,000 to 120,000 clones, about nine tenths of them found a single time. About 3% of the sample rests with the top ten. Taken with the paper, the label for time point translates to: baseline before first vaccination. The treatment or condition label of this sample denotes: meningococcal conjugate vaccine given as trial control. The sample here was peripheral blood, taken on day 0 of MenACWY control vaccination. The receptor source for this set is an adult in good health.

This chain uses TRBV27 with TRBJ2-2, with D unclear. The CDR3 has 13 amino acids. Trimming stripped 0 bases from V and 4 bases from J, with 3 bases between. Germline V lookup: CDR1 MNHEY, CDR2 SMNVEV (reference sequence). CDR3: CASSLSATGELFF. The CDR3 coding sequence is TGTGCCAGCAGTTTATCGGCCACCGGGGAGCTGTTTTTT.

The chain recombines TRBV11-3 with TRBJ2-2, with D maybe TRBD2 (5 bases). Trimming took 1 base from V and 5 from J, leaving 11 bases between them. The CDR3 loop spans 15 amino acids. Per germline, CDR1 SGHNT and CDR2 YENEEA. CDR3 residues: CASSLGGSLTGELFF. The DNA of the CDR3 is TGTGCCAGCAGCTTAGGAGGGTCCCTAACCGGGGAGCTGTTTTTT.

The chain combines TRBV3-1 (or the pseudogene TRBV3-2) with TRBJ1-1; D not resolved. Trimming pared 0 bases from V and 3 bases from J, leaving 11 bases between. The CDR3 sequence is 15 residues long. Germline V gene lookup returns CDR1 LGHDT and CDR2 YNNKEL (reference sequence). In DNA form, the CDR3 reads TGTGCCAGCAGCCAAGATGAGTGGGTGGACACTGAAGCTTTCTTT. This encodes CASSQDEWVDTEAFF.

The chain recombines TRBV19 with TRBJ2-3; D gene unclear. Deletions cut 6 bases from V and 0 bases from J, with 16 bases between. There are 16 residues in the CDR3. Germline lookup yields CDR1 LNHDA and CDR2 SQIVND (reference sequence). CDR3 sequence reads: CASSSPLASSTDTQYF. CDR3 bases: TGTGCCAGTAGCTCCCCGTTGGCGAGTAGCACAGATACGCAGTATTTT. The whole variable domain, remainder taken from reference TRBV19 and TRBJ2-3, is DGGITQSPKYLFRKEGQNVTLSCEQNLNHDAMYWYRQDPGQGLRLIYYSQIVNDFQKGDIAEGYSVSREKKESFPLTVTSAQKNPTAFYLCASSSPLASSTDTQYFGPGTRLTVL.

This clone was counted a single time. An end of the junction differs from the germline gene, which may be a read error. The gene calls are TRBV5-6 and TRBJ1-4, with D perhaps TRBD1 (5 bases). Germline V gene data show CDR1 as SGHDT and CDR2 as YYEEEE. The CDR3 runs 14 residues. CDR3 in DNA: TGTGCCAGCAGCGTGGGACGGACTACTGAAAAACTGTTTTTT. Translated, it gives CASSVGRTTEKLFF.

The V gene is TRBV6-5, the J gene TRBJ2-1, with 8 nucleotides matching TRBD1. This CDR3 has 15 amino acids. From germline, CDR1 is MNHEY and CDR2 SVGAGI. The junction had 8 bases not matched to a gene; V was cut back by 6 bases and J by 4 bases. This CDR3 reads CASSGQGAGYNEQFF. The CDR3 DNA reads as TGTGCCAGCAGCGGACAGGGCGCGGGTTACAATGAGCAGTTCTTC.

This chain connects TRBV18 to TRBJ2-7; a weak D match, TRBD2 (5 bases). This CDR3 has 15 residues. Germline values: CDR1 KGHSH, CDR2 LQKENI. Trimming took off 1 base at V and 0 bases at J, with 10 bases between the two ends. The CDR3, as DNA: TGTGCCAGCTCACCACGACGGGGAAGCTCCTACGAGCAGTACTTC. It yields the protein CASSPRRGSSYEQYF.

The CDR3 sequence: CASSSKRLGSYEQYF. CDR3 in DNA: TGTGCCAGCAGCAGTAAAAGGCTGGGCTCCTACGAGCAGTACTTC. The chain joins TRBV2 to TRBJ2-7; D call uncertain. Per germline, CDR1 SNHLY and CDR2 FYNNEI. Trimming pared 6 bases from V and 0 bases from J, leaving 15 bases between. The CDR3 totals 15 residues.

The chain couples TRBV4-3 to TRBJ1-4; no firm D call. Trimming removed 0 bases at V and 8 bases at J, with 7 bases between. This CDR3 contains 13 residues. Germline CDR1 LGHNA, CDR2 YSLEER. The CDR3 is CASSQDLSEKLFF. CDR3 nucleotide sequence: TGCGCCAGCAGCCAAGATTTAAGCGAAAAACTGTTTTTT.

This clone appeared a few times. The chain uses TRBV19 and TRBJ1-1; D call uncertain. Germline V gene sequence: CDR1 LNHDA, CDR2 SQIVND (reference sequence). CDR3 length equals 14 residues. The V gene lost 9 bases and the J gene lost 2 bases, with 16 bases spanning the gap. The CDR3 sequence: CASLRWSVNTEAFF. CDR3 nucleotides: TGTGCCAGCCTAAGGTGGAGCGTCAACACTGAAGCTTTCTTT.

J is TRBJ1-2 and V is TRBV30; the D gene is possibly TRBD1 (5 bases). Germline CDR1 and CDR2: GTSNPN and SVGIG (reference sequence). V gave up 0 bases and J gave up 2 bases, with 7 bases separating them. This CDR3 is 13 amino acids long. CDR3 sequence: CAWSVQANYGYTF. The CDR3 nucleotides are TGTGCCTGGAGTGTACAGGCGAACTATGGCTACACCTTC. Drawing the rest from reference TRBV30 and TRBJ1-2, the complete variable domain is SQTIHQWPATLVQPVGSPLSLECTVEGTSNPNLYWYRQAAGRGLQLLFYSVGIGQISSEVPQNLSASRPQDRQFILSSKKLLLSDSGFYLCAWSVQANYGYTFGSGTRLTVV.

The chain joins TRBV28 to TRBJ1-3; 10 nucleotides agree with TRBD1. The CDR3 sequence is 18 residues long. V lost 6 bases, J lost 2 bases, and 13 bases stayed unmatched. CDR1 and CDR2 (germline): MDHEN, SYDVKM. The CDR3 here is CASSRGDRGLFPGNTIYF. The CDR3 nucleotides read TGTGCCAGCAGCAGAGGGGACAGGGGTTTATTTCCTGGAAACACCATATATTTT.

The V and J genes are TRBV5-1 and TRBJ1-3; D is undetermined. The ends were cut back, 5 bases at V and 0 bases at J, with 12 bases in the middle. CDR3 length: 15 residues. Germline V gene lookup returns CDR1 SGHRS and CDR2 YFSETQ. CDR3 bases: TGCGCCAGCAGATCTGACGGATACTCTGGAAACACCATATATTTT. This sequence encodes CASRSDGYSGNTIYF.

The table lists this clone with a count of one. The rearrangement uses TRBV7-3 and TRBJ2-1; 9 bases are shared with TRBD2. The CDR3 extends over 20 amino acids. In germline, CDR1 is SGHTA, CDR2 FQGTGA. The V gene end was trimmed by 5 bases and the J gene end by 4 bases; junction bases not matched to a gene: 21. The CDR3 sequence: CASSPAPLGLAGNLYNEQFF. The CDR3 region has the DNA TGTGCCAGCAGCCCCGCCCCCTTGGGGCTAGCGGGGAACCTATACAATGAGCAGTTCTTC.

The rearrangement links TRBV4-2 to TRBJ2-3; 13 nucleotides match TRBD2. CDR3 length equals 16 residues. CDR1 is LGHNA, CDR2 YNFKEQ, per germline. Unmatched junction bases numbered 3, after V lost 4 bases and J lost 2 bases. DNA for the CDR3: TGTGCCAGCAGCCTTGGGACTAGCGGGGTCACAGATACGCAGTATTTT. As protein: CASSLGTSGVTDTQYF.

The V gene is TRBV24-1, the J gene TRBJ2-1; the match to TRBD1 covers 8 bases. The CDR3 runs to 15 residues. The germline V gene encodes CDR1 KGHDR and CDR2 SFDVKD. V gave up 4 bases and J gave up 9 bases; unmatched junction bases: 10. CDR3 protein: CATSDFGQGSGEQFF. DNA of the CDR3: TGTGCCACCAGTGACTTCGGACAGGGTTCCGGTGAGCAGTTCTTC.